The 16 T cell receptor beta chains below were found in one sample sequenced in a study of T-cell reconstitution after alpha-beta-depleted transplantation in children. The authors prepared the TCRbeta library with unique molecular identifiers. TCRdb processed the PCR reads anew with MiXCR; each CDR3 protein has one entry. Of 700,000 to 950,000 distinct CDR3 sequences in the sample, less than 20% were seen once. The input for sequencing was PBMCs, mostly from graft donor cells, taken 360 days after TCRalphabeta/CD19-depleted stem cell transplant. The receptor set was obtained from a male patient aged 10 to 17 who had a stem cell transplant for acute lymphoblastic leukemia, so the T cells may come from the graft donor.

In its sample, this clonotype was seen a few times. The CDR3 sequence is CASSYARWGPADTQYF. The CDR3 DNA reads as TGTGCCAGCAGCTACGCCCGTTGGGGCCCGGCAGATACGCAGTATTTT. The chain links TRBV2 to TRBJ2-3; tentatively, D is TRBD1 (5 bases). From germline, CDR1 is SNHLY and CDR2 FYNNEI. Trimming left V 6 bases short and J 4 bases short, with 20 bases between. The CDR3 has 16 amino acids.

There are a few counts of this clonotype. The V gene is TRBV5-1, the J gene TRBJ2-5; maybe TRBD1 (6 bases). The V end was cut by 0 bases, the J end by 0 bases, with 9 bases between. This CDR3 spans 15 amino acids. Per the germline V gene, CDR1 is SGHRS and CDR2 is YFSETQ. The CDR3 DNA sequence: TGCGCCAGCAGCTTGGGCGACAGGTACCAAGAGACCCAGTACTTC. This encodes CASSLGDRYQETQYF.

This clonotype was observed many times. V and J are TRBV20-1 and TRBJ1-6, with D hard to call. CDR1 is DFQATT, CDR2 SNEGSKA, per germline (reference sequence). The CDR3 spans 11 residues. The V gene lost 3 bases and the J gene lost 5 bases, with 2 bases spanning the gap. This CDR3 is CSASHNSPLHF. CDR3 bases: TGCAGTGCTAGTCATAATTCACCCCTCCACTTT.

The CDR3 DNA is TGTGCCAGCAGTTTCAGCTTTAGGGGGAGGAGGTCCTACGAGCAGTACTTC. This encodes CASSFSFRGRRSYEQYF. This rearrangement joins TRBV12-3 or TRBV12-4 to TRBJ2-7; D may be TRBD1 or TRBD2 (6 bases each). The CDR3 consists of 17 residues. V dropped 3 bases and J dropped 1 base, with 19 bases sitting between them.

V gene TRBV20-1 combines with J gene TRBJ2-2; 7 bases map to TRBD2. The CDR3 has 15 residues. The germline gives CDR1 DFQATT, CDR2 SNEGSKA (reference sequence). Trimming cost V 6 bases and J 5 bases; bases outside gene matches: 12. As DNA, the CDR3 is TGCAGTGCAGTCCCGACTAGCTCGTGGACCGGGGAGCTGTTTTTT. Translation gives CSAVPTSSWTGELFF.

The rearrangement links TRBV5-5 to TRBJ2-7; D is uncertain. This CDR3 is built from 14 residues. V lost 0 bases to trimming and J lost 5 bases, with 12 bases between them. The V gene's germline CDR1 is SGHKS and CDR2 YYEKEE (reference sequence). CDR3 residues: CASSLVAGPHEQYF. The CDR3 coding sequence is TGTGCCAGCAGCTTGGTCGCCGGGCCCCACGAGCAGTACTTC.

This clonotype came up many times. J is TRBJ1-1 and V is TRBV7-9; TRBD1 aligns across 7 bases. Unmatched junction bases numbered 2, after V lost 1 base and J lost 0 bases. Looked up from germline, CDR1 is SEHNR and CDR2 is FQNEAQ (reference sequence). The CDR3 spans 15 residues. The CDR3 loop is CASSLEGALNTEAFF. CDR3 nucleotides: TGTGCCAGCAGCTTAGAGGGGGCCCTGAACACTGAAGCTTTCTTT.

This clonotype appeared a few times. Written as DNA, the CDR3 is TGCAGCCCGATTTTGGAACAGGGCCTGACTGAAGCTTTCTTT. Translating gives CSPILEQGLTEAFF. The chain is built from TRBV29-1 and TRBJ1-1, with D tentatively TRBD1 (6 bases). Germline loops: CDR1 SQVTM, CDR2 ANQGSEA. The CDR3 consists of 14 residues. Trimming shortened V by 8 bases and J by 5 bases, and 21 bases separated the two germline ends. The variable domain in full, with the rest retrieved from reference TRBV29-1 and TRBJ1-1, is SAVISQKPSRDICQRGTSLTIQCQVDSQVTMMFWYRQQPGQSLTLIATANQGSEATYESGFVIDKFPISRPNLTFSTLTVSNMSPEDSSIYLCSPILEQGLTEAFFGQGTRLTVV.

The J gene is TRBJ2-5, the V gene TRBV7-3; 7 bases map to TRBD1. J gave up 0 bases and V 1 base, and 8 bases lay outside the gene matches. The CDR3 contains 17 residues. Germline CDR1 and CDR2: SGHTA and FQGTGA. The CDR3 protein is CASSLSSVTGNQETQYF. DNA for the CDR3: TGTGCCAGCAGCTTAAGCTCCGTGACAGGGAACCAAGAGACCCAGTACTTC.

The chain carries TRBV7-9 and TRBJ2-5; 7 bases are shared with TRBD1. This CDR3 is 13 amino acids long. Germline trimming cut 6 bases from V and 3 bases from J; bases unmatched to any gene: 4. The germline gives CDR1 SEHNR, CDR2 FQNEAQ (reference sequence). The CDR3 loop reads CASRAGTEETQYF. The CDR3 DNA is TGTGCCAGCAGGGCCGGGACAGAAGAGACCCAGTACTTC.

This clonotype was seen more than once but under ten times. This chain connects TRBV4-1 to TRBJ2-5, with 8 bases lining up with TRBD1. CDR3 length: 14 amino acids. The junction had 4 bases not matched to a gene; V was cut back by 2 bases and J by 5 bases. Germline V gene data show CDR1 as MGHRA and CDR2 as YSYEKL. CDR3 DNA sequence: TGCGCCAGCAGCCAACCGACAGGGGAGGAGACCCAGTACTTC. Translation: CASSQPTGEETQYF.

CDR3 loop: CASSSGNPYEQYF. The CDR3 region has the DNA TGTGCCAGCAGCTCGGGAAACCCCTACGAGCAGTACTTC. The chain uses TRBV27 and TRBJ2-7; tentative D call: TRBD2 (5 bases). Trimming took 6 bases from V and 2 from J, leaving 11 bases between them. The length of the CDR3 is 13 residues. Germline-derived CDR1 and CDR2 are MNHEY and SMNVEV (reference sequence).

This rearrangement joins TRBV20-1 to TRBJ2-2; 13 positions agree with TRBD2. Germline V gene lookup returns CDR1 DFQATT and CDR2 SNEGSKA (reference sequence). The CDR3 length is 16 residues. Germline trimming cut 6 bases from V and 5 bases from J; bases unmatched to any gene: 9. This CDR3 is CSAPRWGLAGTGELFF. In DNA form, the CDR3 reads TGCAGTGCACCCCGCTGGGGACTAGCGGGAACCGGGGAGCTGTTTTTT.

This clonotype was seen ten or more times. The rearrangement links TRBV7-6 to TRBJ2-5; tentatively, D is TRBD1 or TRBD2 (5 bases each). Trimming shortened V by 2 bases and J by 2 bases, and 21 bases separated the two germline ends. The CDR3 has 18 amino acids. The V gene's germline CDR1 is SGHVS and CDR2 FNYEAQ. The chain's CDR3 is CASSLSLTGDGLQETQYF. CDR3 sequence (DNA): TGTGCCAGCAGCTTATCATTAACTGGGGACGGCCTTCAAGAGACCCAGTACTTC.

The sample holds a few counts of this clonotype. The chain recombines TRBV12-3 or TRBV12-4 with TRBJ1-1, with a tentative D call TRBD1 (5 bases). Trimming shortened V by 3 bases and J by 10 bases, and 15 bases separated the two germline ends. This CDR3 spans 13 amino acids. The CDR3 here is CASSFGPSRGAFF. The CDR3 DNA reads TGTGCCAGCAGTTTCGGACCCTCAAGGGGAGCTTTCTTT.

In this sample, this clonotype turned up once. The chain recombines TRBV29-1 with TRBJ2-2; a possible D gene is TRBD1 (6 bases). The CDR3 spans 14 residues. V was pared by 5 bases and J by 1 base, with 11 bases between. Germline V gene sequence: CDR1 SQVTM, CDR2 ANQGSEA. DNA for the CDR3: TGCAGCGTTCTTTCCAGGGGGAACACCGGGGAGCTGTTTTTT. It specifies CSVLSRGNTGELFF.